The rows below give T cell receptor beta chains drawn from one sample of a study of CD8+CD57+ T cells in acquired aplastic anemia. TCRdb reanalysed the reads using MiXCR and keeps one entry per CDR3 protein. The table lists fewer than 300,000 distinct CDR3 sequences, 65% to 90% of them singletons. Source material: sorted CD4+, CD8+, or CD8+CD57+ T cells (not recorded which) from PBMCs. These receptors came from a human donor with aplastic anemia. Both conserved end residues are part of each CDR3. D genes are given only for firm matches. Clone size appears in some rows only: once, few, many, or a class for an expanded clone.

j_call: TRBJ2-6
d_call: TRBD2
v_call: TRBV2
clone_size: once
cdr3_aa: CASSVAGSYGAYVLTF
cdr3_nt: TGTGCCAGCAGCGTAGCGGGTAGCTACGGGGCGTACGTTCTGACATTC

j_call: TRBJ2-3
d_call: NA
v_call: TRBV2
clone_size: NA
cdr3_aa: CASGDGGRDNTQYF
cdr3_nt: TGTGCCAGCGGGGACGGGGGCAGAGATAATACGCAGTATTTT

j_call: TRBJ2-3
d_call: NA
v_call: TRBV7-8
clone_size: once
cdr3_aa: CASSFAVDPDTQYF
cdr3_nt: TGTGCCAGCAGCTTTGCGGTCGATCCCGATACGCAGTATTTT

j_call: TRBJ1-4
d_call: NA
v_call: TRBV4-3
clone_size: NA
cdr3_aa: CASSQETGFNEKLFF
cdr3_nt: TGCGCCAGCAGCCAGGAGACAGGCTTTAATGAGAAACTGTTTTTT

j_call: TRBJ1-2
d_call: NA
v_call: TRBV7-2
clone_size: NA
cdr3_aa: CASSRGGVTWDGYTF
cdr3_nt: TGTGCCAGCAGCCGCGGGGGCGTTACGTGGGATGGCTACACCTTC

j_call: TRBJ2-5
d_call: NA
v_call: TRBV7-9
clone_size: NA
cdr3_aa: CASSVGRSGGEDEYF
cdr3_nt: TGTGCCAGCAGCGTTGGAAGAAGCGGTGGGGAGGATGAGTACTTC

j_call: TRBJ2-5
d_call: NA
v_call: TRBV2
clone_size: NA
cdr3_aa: CASSEGSSKQPQHF
cdr3_nt: TGTGCCAGCAGTGAGGGGTCTAGCAAACAGCCCCAGCACTTT

j_call: TRBJ2-4
d_call: NA
v_call: TRBV2
clone_size: NA
cdr3_aa: CASGEAGNIQQF
cdr3_nt: TGTGCCAGCGGTGAAGCTGGGAACATTCAGCAGTTC

j_call: TRBJ2-5
d_call: NA
v_call: TRBV5-5
clone_size: many
cdr3_aa: CASSLDRAWGETQYF
cdr3_nt: TGTGCCAGCAGCTTGGACAGGGCTTGGGGAGAGACCCAGTACTTC

j_call: TRBJ1-5
d_call: NA
v_call: TRBV2
clone_size: once
cdr3_aa: CASRKTTESNHPHF
cdr3_nt: TGTGCCAGCAGAAAAACGACCGAAAGCAATCACCCCCATTTT

j_call: TRBJ2-1
d_call: NA
v_call: TRBV9
clone_size: NA
cdr3_aa: CASSDGADPQYFF
cdr3_nt: TGTGCCAGCAGCGATGGGGCAGATCCGCAGTATTTTTTC

j_call: TRBJ2-3
d_call: TRBD1
v_call: TRBV7-2
clone_size: NA
cdr3_aa: CASSLDREDTQYF
cdr3_nt: TGTGCCAGCAGCCTCGACAGGGAAGATACGCAGTATTTT

j_call: TRBJ2-5
d_call: NA
v_call: TRBV10-3
clone_size: NA
cdr3_aa: CAISGTAQETQYF
cdr3_nt: TGTGCCATCAGTGGTACAGCCCAAGAGACCCAGTACTTC

j_call: TRBJ1-2
d_call: NA
v_call: TRBV7-8
clone_size: NA
cdr3_aa: CASSLASPGYGYTF
cdr3_nt: TGTGCCAGCAGCTTAGCCAGCCCTGGCTATGGCTACACCTTC

j_call: TRBJ1-1
d_call: TRBD1
v_call: TRBV4-1
clone_size: once
cdr3_aa: CASSEPGGEAFF
cdr3_nt: TGCGCCAGCAGCGAACCAGGGGGCGAGGCTTTCTTT

j_call: TRBJ1-1
d_call: NA
v_call: TRBV7-2
clone_size: NA
cdr3_aa: CASRFSLTDNTEAFF
cdr3_nt: TGTGCCAGCAGATTTAGTCTGACCGACAACACGGAAGCTTTCTTT

j_call: TRBJ2-5
d_call: NA
v_call: TRBV24-1
clone_size: NA
cdr3_aa: CATGTQNWYQETQYF
cdr3_nt: TGTGCCACCGGGACGCAGAATTGGTACCAAGAGACCCAGTACTTC

j_call: TRBJ2-5
d_call: TRBD1
v_call: TRBV15
clone_size: NA
cdr3_aa: CATSRPGQGARETQYF
cdr3_nt: TGTGCCACCAGCAGACCGGGACAGGGGGCGCGGGAGACCCAGTACTTC

j_call: TRBJ2-1
d_call: NA
v_call: TRBV20-1
clone_size: NA
cdr3_aa: CSAQGIDYNEQFF
cdr3_nt: TGCAGTGCGCAGGGGATTGATTACAATGAGCAGTTCTTC

j_call: TRBJ2-6
d_call: NA
v_call: TRBV7-8
clone_size: NA
cdr3_aa: CASSLAFPGRNNELTF
cdr3_nt: TGTGCCAGCAGCTTAGCGTTCCCAGGACGAAACAATGAGCTGACTTTC

j_call: TRBJ2-3
d_call: TRBD2
v_call: TRBV10-3
clone_size: few
cdr3_aa: CAIRRGRGGTDTQYF
cdr3_nt: TGTGCCATCAGGCGGGGTCGGGGGGGCACAGATACGCAGTATTTT

j_call: TRBJ2-5
d_call: NA
v_call: TRBV5-5
clone_size: NA
cdr3_aa: CASSRWNEQETQYF
cdr3_nt: TGTGCCAGCAGCAGATGGAACGAGCAAGAGACCCAGTACTTC

j_call: TRBJ1-1
d_call: NA
v_call: TRBV9
clone_size: NA
cdr3_aa: CASSVDGGGSYTAFF
cdr3_nt: TGTGCCAGCAGCGTAGATGGGGGAGGGAGCTACACAGCTTTCTTT

j_call: TRBJ1-3
d_call: NA
v_call: TRBV7-9
clone_size: few
cdr3_aa: CASSFGQGNTIYF
cdr3_nt: TGTGCCAGCAGCTTCGGCCAGGGAAACACCATATATTTT

j_call: TRBJ2-7
d_call: TRBD2
v_call: TRBV20-1
clone_size: NA
cdr3_aa: CSASYETSGLYEQYF
cdr3_nt: TGCAGTGCTAGTTATGAGACTAGCGGACTCTACGAGCAGTACTTC

j_call: TRBJ2-3
d_call: NA
v_call: TRBV7-8
clone_size: NA
cdr3_aa: CASSLAGGPATHF
cdr3_nt: TGTGCCAGCAGCTTAGCGGGAGGACCCGCTACGCATTTT

j_call: TRBJ2-1
d_call: TRBD1
v_call: TRBV11-1
clone_size: NA
cdr3_aa: CASRFERSRGSDEQFF
cdr3_nt: TGTGCCAGCAGATTTGAAAGAAGCAGGGGGAGCGATGAGCAGTTCTTC

j_call: TRBJ2-3
d_call: TRBD2
v_call: TRBV7-2
clone_size: NA
cdr3_aa: CASSAGTSEIGTQYF
cdr3_nt: TGTGCCAGCAGCGCCGGGACTAGCGAAATCGGTACGCAGTATTTC

j_call: TRBJ1-2
d_call: NA
v_call: TRBV11-3
clone_size: NA
cdr3_aa: CASSQGGAGGHTF
cdr3_nt: TGCGCCAGCAGCCAAGGCGGTGCAGGTGGCCACACCTTC

j_call: TRBJ2-6
d_call: NA
v_call: TRBV5-5
clone_size: NA
cdr3_aa: CASSLACSYEDNVLTF
cdr3_nt: TGTGCCAGCAGCTTAGCGTGTAGCTACGAGGATAACGTCCTGACTTTC

j_call: TRBJ2-5
d_call: NA
v_call: TRBV7-2
clone_size: once
cdr3_aa: CASSLAGLGKRPSYF
cdr3_nt: TGTGCCAGCAGCTTAGCGGGCCTTGGGAAAAGACCCAGTTACTTC

j_call: TRBJ2-3
d_call: NA
v_call: TRBV7-8
clone_size: NA
cdr3_aa: CASSLPGNTDTLTDTQYF
cdr3_nt: TGTGCCAGCAGCTTACCGGGCAACACCGATACACTCACAGATACGCAGTATTTT

j_call: TRBJ2-7
d_call: NA
v_call: TRBV7-9
clone_size: NA
cdr3_aa: CASSLAGGPASQHYF
cdr3_nt: TGTGCCAGCAGCTTAGCGGGAGGTCCCGCCTCGCAGCATTACTTC

j_call: TRBJ1-3
d_call: NA
v_call: TRBV20-1
clone_size: NA
cdr3_aa: CSASRTSSGNTIYF
cdr3_nt: TGCAGTGCTAGTCGGACTAGCTCTGGAAACACCATATATTTT

j_call: TRBJ1-2
d_call: NA
v_call: TRBV5-4
clone_size: NA
cdr3_aa: CASSLVSDDNYGYTF
cdr3_nt: TGTGCCAGCAGCTTAGTATCCGACGATAACTATGGCTACACCTTC

j_call: TRBJ1-5
d_call: NA
v_call: TRBV7-2
clone_size: NA
cdr3_aa: CASSSRSDQPQHF
cdr3_nt: TGTGCCAGCAGCTCCCGAAGCGATCAGCCCCAGCATTTT

j_call: TRBJ2-1
d_call: NA
v_call: TRBV7-9
clone_size: NA
cdr3_aa: CASSREQDNNEQFF
cdr3_nt: TGTGCCAGCAGCCGGGAACAAGACAACAATGAGCAGTTCTTC

j_call: TRBJ2-5
d_call: NA
v_call: TRBV5-1
clone_size: NA
cdr3_aa: CAGRGARATPYF
cdr3_nt: TGTGCCGGCAGGGGGGCTAGGGCGACCCCGTACTTC